Listed here is a single TCR beta chain. Its target is not known. The data belong to a study of cytomegalovirus exposure and HLA in healthy donors. PCR used 60 Vbeta primers and 13 Jbeta primers. Authors' analysis steps: An analysis that came later counted 73 million or so unique TCR beta chains, approximately 10 million shared. Assay used: immunoSEQ multiplex PCR; TCRdb lists only in-frame clones, some missing. The V and J calls and the clone size are those of that table, but D and trimming were determined from the DNA. The sample shows 150,000 or so clones, about three quarters of them seen only once. Germline values: CDR1 SGHTA, CDR2 FQGNSA. CDR3 length: 14 residues. With 0 bases clipped from V and 4 bases from J, the junction kept 1 base outside the gene matches. The study's findings and limits: Data from an earlier analysis indicated that most TCR beta V segments were productive either about 87% or about 30% of the time. It was reported that the classifier diagnosed cytomegalovirus status with high specificity and sensitivity in both the original and validation cohorts.

The sequenced material came from PBMCs. This receptor was taken from a man aged 35-49 years in good health and CMV-seropositive. The J gene is TRBJ2-7, the V gene TRBV7-2; 9 bases match TRBD2. The CDR3 spells CASSLAAGGYEQYF. The CDR3 DNA reads as TGTGCCAGCAGCTTAGCAGCGGGAGGATACGAGCAGTACTTC.